Presented here are 13 T cell receptor beta chains from one specimen sequenced in a study of identifying expanded T cells in peripheral blood. Repertoires were generated with immunoSEQ multiplex PCR, while TCRdb's copy carries only in-frame clones and drops some. Of roughly 120,000 clones listed, less than 90% are singletons. The sequencing input was blood. These TCRs come from a person between 18 and 75 years old in good health.

The chain couples TRBV18 to TRBJ2-4, with 9 positions matching TRBD1. CDR1 and CDR2 (germline): KGHSH, LQKENI. Losses at the gene ends were 1 base for V and 8 bases for J; bases not matched to a gene: 3. The CDR3 loop spans 14 amino acids. The CDR3: CASSPRQGEDIQYF. The DNA for the CDR3 is TGTGCCAGCTCACCACGACAGGGGGAGGACATTCAGTACTTC.

The V and J genes are TRBV16 and TRBJ1-5; D not resolved. The CDR3 is 14 amino acids. Germline V gene data show CDR1 as KGHSY and CDR2 as FQNENV. The V end was cut by 2 bases, the J end by 2 bases, with 7 bases between. The CDR3 nucleotides are TGTGCCAGCAGCCAAGAGTGGGGCAATCAGCCCCAGCATTTT. This sequence encodes CASSQEWGNQPQHF.

The CDR3 is CASSEYVYGYTF. Written as DNA, the CDR3 is TGTGCCAGCAGTGAATATGTATATGGCTACACCTTC. The V and J genes are TRBV2 and TRBJ1-2; no clear D. V gave up 2 bases and J gave up 5 bases, with 6 bases separating them. CDR1 is SNHLY, CDR2 FYNNEI, per germline. The CDR3 length is 12 residues. The whole variable domain, filled in from reference TRBV2 and TRBJ1-2, reads EPEVTQTPSHQVTQMGQEVILRCVPISNHLYFYWYRQILGQKVEFLVSFYNNEISEKSEIFDDQFSVERPDGSNFTLKIRSTKLEDSAMYFCASSEYVYGYTFGSGTRLTVV.

The gene calls are TRBV2 and TRBJ2-7; TRBD1 aligns across 9 bases. V gave up 6 bases and J gave up 5 bases; unmatched junction bases: 14. From germline, CDR1 is SNHLY and CDR2 FYNNEI. The CDR3 has 16 residues. The CDR3 is CASSAPGQGKENEQYF. The DNA for the CDR3 is TGTGCCAGCAGCGCCCCGGGACAGGGTAAGGAGAACGAGCAGTACTTC.

This sequence joins TRBV28 and TRBJ1-5; D uncertain. V was pared by 7 bases and J by 4 bases, with 17 bases between. CDR1 and CDR2 (germline): MDHEN, SYDVKM. The CDR3 extends over 15 amino acids. As DNA, the CDR3 is TGTGCCAGCAATACCGACGGAAGTATAAATCAGCCCCAGCATTTT. Its protein product is CASNTDGSINQPQHF.

The V and J genes are TRBV20-1 and TRBJ2-7; D gene uncertain. This CDR3 is built from 11 residues. Germline CDR1 is DFQATT and CDR2 is SNEGSKA (reference sequence). Trimming left V 4 bases short and J 6 bases short, with 10 bases between. Here the CDR3 DNA reads TGCAGTGCTATGCGATTAAGCGAGCAGTACTTC. Translation: CSAMRLSEQYF.

V usage is TRBV2 and J usage is TRBJ1-1; no clear D gene. The length of the CDR3 is 13 residues. V was trimmed by 8 bases and J by 2 bases, leaving 12 bases between them. Germline CDR1 is SNHLY and CDR2 is FYNNEI. The CDR3: CASGLEANTEAFF. Written as DNA, the CDR3 is TGTGCCAGCGGGTTGGAAGCTAACACTGAAGCTTTCTTT.

The chain carries TRBV11-2 and TRBJ2-3; D is undetermined. Trimming removed 3 bases from V and 1 base from J, with 11 bases in between. The CDR3 runs to 15 residues. Germline CDR1 SGHAT, CDR2 FQNNGV. Written as DNA, the CDR3 is TGTGCCAGCAGCTTGGCTCTAGTAGGCACAGATACGCAGTATTTT. Translated: CASSLALVGTDTQYF.

Only one count was recorded for this clone. The rearrangement joins TRBV7-2 to TRBJ1-5; no definite D call. The V end was cut by 4 bases, the J end by 0 bases, with 7 bases between. CDR3 size: 14 residues. Germline CDR1 and CDR2: SGHTA and FQGNSA. CDR3 sequence (DNA): TGTGCCAGCAGCTCCGAGTATAGCAATCAGCCCCAGCATTTT. Translated: CASSSEYSNQPQHF.

This chain joins TRBV2 and TRBJ2-5; D remains unclear. The CDR3 consists of 14 residues. Trimming stripped 4 bases from V and 4 bases from J, with 13 bases between. The germline V gene encodes CDR1 SNHLY and CDR2 FYNNEI. In nucleotides, the CDR3 is TGTGCCAGCAGTGTGGCAGGATGGGGAGAGACCCAGTACTTC. Residues: CASSVAGWGETQYF.

V gene TRBV6-5 combines with J gene TRBJ1-5, with D possibly TRBD1 on 5 matching bases. The ends were cut back, 5 bases at V and 7 bases at J, with 18 bases in the middle. Per germline, CDR1 MNHEY and CDR2 SVGAGI. The CDR3 runs 15 residues. As DNA, the CDR3 is TGTGCCAGCAGTCAGGGAGCGGGTCAAGGGCAGCCCCAGCATTTT. This sequence encodes CASSQGAGQGQPQHF.

V gene TRBV28 combines with J gene TRBJ1-2; D may be TRBD1 (6 bases). Germline-derived CDR1 and CDR2 are MDHEN and SYDVKM. The CDR3 totals 15 residues. V gave up 3 bases and J gave up 2 bases, with 13 bases separating them. CDR3 DNA sequence: TGTGCCAGCAGTTTTCAACAGGGAAGAAACTATGGCTACACCTTC. It translates to CASSFQQGRNYGYTF.

The chain has TRBV7-3 and TRBJ2-1; 7 nucleotides align to TRBD2. V lost 2 bases, J lost 5 bases, and 6 bases stayed unmatched. The CDR3 consists of 15 residues. Germline loops: CDR1 SGHTA, CDR2 FQGTGA. CDR3 residues: CASSLGSGVNNEQFF. Here the CDR3 DNA reads TGTGCCAGCAGCTTAGGCAGCGGGGTTAACAATGAGCAGTTCTTC.